This entry describes one T cell receptor (beta chain). Germline V gene lookup returns CDR1 LNHNV and CDR2 YYDKDF (reference sequence). V lost 3 bases to trimming and J lost 1 base, with 10 bases between them. This CDR3 has 15 amino acids. This sample is part of a study of T cell changes during pregnancy in multiple sclerosis. The method was immunoSEQ multiplex PCR; TCRdb's version includes in-frame clones alone and lacks a portion of them. The sample contains roughly 15,000 clones, almost 85% of which appear only once. The sequence was collected from a female donor in good health, enrolled as a control in a pregnancy study. The sequencing used CD8+ T cells from peripheral blood mononuclear cells, collected in the second trimester of pregnancy. The V and J genes are TRBV15 and TRBJ1-5; D is undetermined. The CDR3 region has the DNA TGTGCCACCAGCAGCGCGGCGGAGAGCAATCAGCCCCAGCATTTT. Protein sequence: CATSSAAESNQPQHF.